This T cell receptor (beta chain) was documented in a study of blood T cell repertoires in COVID-19. Study-wide context: COVID-19 samples from acute and convalescent phases originated in the United States, Italy and Spain. PBMCs, B-cell-depleted T cells, or T cells provided the cDNA or gDNA that made up the material.

This clone was detected once. In the original analysis: Nucleated cell number was recorded as an estimate derived from reference gene primer amplification. Libraries were prepared by immunoSEQ multiplex PCR; TCRdb keeps only in-frame clonotypes and omits some of them. V and J calls and clone size follow that table, whereas D and trimming were derived from the DNA. This table has around 150,000 clones, around 84% appearing once. This CDR3 has 15 amino acids. CDR1 is SGDLS, CDR2 YYNGEE, per germline. V gave up 3 bases and J gave up 3 bases; unmatched junction bases: 4. This clonotype was sampled from a woman aged 80 or over with acute or convalescent COVID-19. The specimen was peripheral blood. V and J are TRBV9 and TRBJ2-7; 12 positions match TRBD1. The CDR3 here is CASSAGTGGIYEQYF. The CDR3 DNA is TGTGCCAGCAGCGCCGGGACAGGGGGCATCTACGAGCAGTACTTC.